This is a list of T cell receptor beta chains from one sample in a study of T cell responses to AZD1222 COVID-19 vaccine. Repertoires were generated with immunoSEQ multiplex PCR, while TCRdb's copy carries only in-frame clones and drops some. The table shows under 150,000 clones, with about 91% occurring only once. Sequencing used peripheral blood, obtained 28 days after the second AZD1222 dose. These receptors came from an adult who received the AZD1222 COVID-19 vaccine. CDR3s leave out the opening cysteine and the closing phenylalanine or tryptophan.

V gene,CDR3 protein
TRBV4-3,ASSRDSTDTQY
TRBV24-1,ATSIGSSSGNTIY
TRBV6-2/TRBV6-3,ASSYSTGGQETQY
TRBV7-6,ASSLEGAAGNTIY
TRBV7-8,ASTSRTGNNYGYT
TRBV12-3/TRBV12-4,ASSLSDTQY
TRBV2,ASSDSLSSNQPQH
TRBV9,ASSPEGGEQY
TRBV4-3,ASSQEARQGNEKLF
TRBV5-1,ASSLNPSEYEQY
TRBV28,ASNPEARGQPQH
TRBV12-5,ASGLSGTGMRLDTEAF
TRBV7-8,ASSLALSGYT
TRBV12-3/TRBV12-4,ASSPGGRTEAF
TRBV5-4,ASSLQENTEAF
TRBV7-6,ASSSGQGSGYGYT
TRBV28,ASSTEQRSGETQY
TRBV5-4,ASSSTGGSTEAF
TRBV6-5,ASSYSNRNYGYT
TRBV12-2,ASRSLGTSDEETQY
TRBV6-5,ASSPYRDQPQH
TRBV2,ASTSGSSYNEQF
TRBV6-1,ASSELGAPSYEQY
TRBV28,ASSLSGTEKFLHQPQH
TRBV5-6,ASTVGGRFEKLF
TRBV25-1,ASSSRGQGYGYT
TRBV19,ASSTQGQGAEAF
TRBV10-3,ATTSGGAVDTQY
TRBV28,ASSLSGSGANVLT
TRBV6-2/TRBV6-3,ASSYVSGGHQETQY
TRBV6-2/TRBV6-3,ASSYGVGTEAF
TRBV5-1,ASSLETGGIRNEQF